This T cell receptor (beta chain) was obtained from a study of T-cell reconstitution after alpha-beta-depleted transplantation in children. V dropped 5 bases and J dropped 9 bases, with 14 bases sitting between them. Germline V lookup: CDR1 MDHEN, CDR2 SYDVKM. CDR3 length: 13 residues. This clonotype was seen at least ten times. Unique molecular identifiers were incorporated when the TCRbeta library was constructed. One entry per CDR3 protein results from TCRdb running MiXCR on the PCR reads. The sample yields under 450,000 distinct CDR3 sequences, less than 15% seen once. The chain joins TRBV28 to TRBJ2-4; the D is unclear. The material sequenced was PBMCs, taken from the stem cell graft. This receptor was identified in a human donor who donated a stem cell graft to a child with Fanconi anemia. The CDR3 reads CASSQYIVSIQYF. The CDR3 coding sequence is TGTGCCAGCAGTCAATACATCGTCTCCATTCAGTACTTC.